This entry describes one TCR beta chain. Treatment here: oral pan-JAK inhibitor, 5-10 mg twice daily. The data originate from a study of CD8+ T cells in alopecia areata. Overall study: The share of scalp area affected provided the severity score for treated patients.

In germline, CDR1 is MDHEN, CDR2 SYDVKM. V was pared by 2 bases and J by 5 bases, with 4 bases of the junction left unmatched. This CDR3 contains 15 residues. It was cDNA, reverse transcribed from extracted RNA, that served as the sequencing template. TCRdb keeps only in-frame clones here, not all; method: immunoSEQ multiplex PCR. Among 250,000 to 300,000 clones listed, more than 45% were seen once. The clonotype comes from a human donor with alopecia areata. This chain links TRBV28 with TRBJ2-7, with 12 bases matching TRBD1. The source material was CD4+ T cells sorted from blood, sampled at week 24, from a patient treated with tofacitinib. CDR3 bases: TGTGCCAGCAGTTTAAGGGGACAGGGGGCCCACGAGCAGTACTTC. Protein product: CASSLRGQGAHEQYF.